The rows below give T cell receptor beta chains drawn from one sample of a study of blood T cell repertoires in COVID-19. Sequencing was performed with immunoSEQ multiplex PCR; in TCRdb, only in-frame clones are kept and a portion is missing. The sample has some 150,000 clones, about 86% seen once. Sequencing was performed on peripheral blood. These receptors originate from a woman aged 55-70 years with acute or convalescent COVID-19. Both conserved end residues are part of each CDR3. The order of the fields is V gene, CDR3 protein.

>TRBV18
CASSPSGVLARGYTF
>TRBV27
CASSFLAGAGTGELFF
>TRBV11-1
CASSLSGRHEQYF
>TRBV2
CASNLARSSYNSPLHF
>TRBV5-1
CASSRGGVGEYEQYF
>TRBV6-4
CASSDVLRSDRHNEQFF
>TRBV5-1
CASSLELGYEQYF
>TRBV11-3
CASSSPGQFVDTQYF
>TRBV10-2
CASSRPGTASGNTIYF
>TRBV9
CASSQGGTGGNEQFF
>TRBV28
CASSLWAGGSEQYF
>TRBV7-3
CASSLALDSSNEKLFF
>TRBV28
CASSSTQGYEQYF
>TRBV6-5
CASSYAPLSSYNEQFF
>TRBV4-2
CASSQGGTGDGGYTF
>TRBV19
CASSIVGGNYEQYF
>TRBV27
CASSSWTQATRGEKLFF
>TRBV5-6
CASSFGWGAEDTQYF
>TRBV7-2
CASSTRTVSYEQYF
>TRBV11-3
CASSLVLARYNEQFF
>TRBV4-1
CASSQAPTGSPEAFF
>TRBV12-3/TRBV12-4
CASRVSSRGYTF